This TCR beta chain was captured in a study of blood T cell repertoires in COVID-19. The V end lost 4 bases, the J end lost 1 base, and 8 bases lay between the germline ends. There are 13 residues in the CDR3. Germline CDR1 and CDR2: LGHNA and YSLEER. A Seattle source enrolled patients during active infection and followed them longitudinally. Authors' processing steps: Researchers report that nucleated cell counts were estimated from reference gene primer amplification. The data were produced by immunoSEQ multiplex PCR, yet TCRdb's version contains in-frame clones alone and is incomplete. The V and J calls and the clone size are those of that table, but D and trimming were determined from the DNA. Seen here are some 110,000 clones, roughly nine tenths observed once, and the top ten hold just over 2%.

The rearrangement joins TRBV4-3 to TRBJ2-7; D may be TRBD1 (5 bases). The sequence was collected from a man aged 50 to 60 with COVID-19, enrolled during active disease. Sequenced material: peripheral blood. DNA of the CDR3: TGCGCCAGCAGCCCGCCAGGGTCCTACGAGCAGTACTTC. Encoded protein: CASSPPGSYEQYF.